In this sample, the clone carrying this TCR beta chain turned up many times. Antigen unknown. The data stem from a study of CD8 T cells in ankylosing spondylitis. General observations from the study: There was a TCR beta motif, made of 7 to 9 highly homologous variants, that appeared characteristic of ankylosing spondylitis blood. As for the disease-linked clones, they showed a CD8+ phenotype and occurred at relatively low frequencies in peripheral blood. The study looked at matched synovial fluid samples from ankylosing spondylitis patients. Disease-linked clones were reported to be significantly enriched there. Several of the motif variants were reported before in synovial fluid and blood from reactive arthritis.

The CDR3 has 14 amino acids. The germline V and J ends were trimmed by 7 bases and 0 bases, with 12 bases remaining between them. Library preparation for TCR beta used quantitative 5'-RACE with molecular barcodes. Each CDR3 protein gets one entry after TCRdb re-called the 5' RACE reads with MiXCR. Here the sample spans some 800,000 distinct CDR3 sequences, about 12% being singletons. The sequenced sample was blood, either unsorted or a sorted T cell fraction (not recorded which). The genes are TRBV12-3 or TRBV12-4 and TRBJ1-1, with D possibly matching TRBD1 (6 bases). The receptor was derived from a male donor with ankylosing spondylitis. CDR3: CASKGDTLNTEAFF. CDR3 nucleotide sequence: TGTGCCAGCAAAGGGGACACGCTGAACACTGAAGCTTTCTTT.